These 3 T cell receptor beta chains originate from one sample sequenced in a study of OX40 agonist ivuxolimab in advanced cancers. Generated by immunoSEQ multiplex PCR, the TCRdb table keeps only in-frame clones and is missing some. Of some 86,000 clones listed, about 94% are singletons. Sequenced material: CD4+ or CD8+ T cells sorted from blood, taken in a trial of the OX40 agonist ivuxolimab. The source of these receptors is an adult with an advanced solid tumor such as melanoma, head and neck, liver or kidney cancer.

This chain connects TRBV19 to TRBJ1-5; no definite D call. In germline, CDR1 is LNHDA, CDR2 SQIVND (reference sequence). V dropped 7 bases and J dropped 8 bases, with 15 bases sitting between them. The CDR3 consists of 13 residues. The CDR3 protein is CASTSSTWEPQHF. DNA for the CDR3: TGTGCCAGTACCTCTAGCACTTGGGAGCCCCAGCATTTT.

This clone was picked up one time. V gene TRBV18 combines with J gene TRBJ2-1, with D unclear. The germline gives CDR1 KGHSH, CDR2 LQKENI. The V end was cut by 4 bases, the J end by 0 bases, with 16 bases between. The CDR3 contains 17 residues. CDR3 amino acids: CASSQNQGASSYNEQFF. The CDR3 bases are TGTGCCAGCTCACAAAACCAAGGTGCGAGCTCCTACAATGAGCAGTTCTTC.

This chain's CDR3 is CASSRGLAGGPAEDIQYF. DNA for the CDR3: TGTGCCAGCAGCCGGGGACTAGCGGGAGGCCCCGCGGAGGACATTCAGTACTTC. The V call is TRBV27, the J call TRBJ2-4, with 15 bases identical to TRBD2. The germline V gene encodes CDR1 MNHEY and CDR2 SMNVEV (reference sequence). CDR3 length: 18 residues. Trimming at V came to 6 bases and at J to 8 bases, leaving 14 bases not matched to a gene.